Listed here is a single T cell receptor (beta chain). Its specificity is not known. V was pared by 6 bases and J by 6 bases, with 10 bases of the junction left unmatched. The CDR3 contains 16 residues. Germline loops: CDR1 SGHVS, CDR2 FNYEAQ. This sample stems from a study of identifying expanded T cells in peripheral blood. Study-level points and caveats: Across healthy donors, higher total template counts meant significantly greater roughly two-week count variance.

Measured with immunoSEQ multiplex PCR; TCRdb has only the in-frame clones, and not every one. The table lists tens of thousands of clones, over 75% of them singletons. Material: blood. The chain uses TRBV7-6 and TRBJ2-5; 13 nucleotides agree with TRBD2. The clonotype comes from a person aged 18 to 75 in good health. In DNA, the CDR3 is TGTGCCAGCAGGCGGACTAGCGGGAGTACGGAAAAGACCCAGTACTTC. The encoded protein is CASRRTSGSTEKTQYF.